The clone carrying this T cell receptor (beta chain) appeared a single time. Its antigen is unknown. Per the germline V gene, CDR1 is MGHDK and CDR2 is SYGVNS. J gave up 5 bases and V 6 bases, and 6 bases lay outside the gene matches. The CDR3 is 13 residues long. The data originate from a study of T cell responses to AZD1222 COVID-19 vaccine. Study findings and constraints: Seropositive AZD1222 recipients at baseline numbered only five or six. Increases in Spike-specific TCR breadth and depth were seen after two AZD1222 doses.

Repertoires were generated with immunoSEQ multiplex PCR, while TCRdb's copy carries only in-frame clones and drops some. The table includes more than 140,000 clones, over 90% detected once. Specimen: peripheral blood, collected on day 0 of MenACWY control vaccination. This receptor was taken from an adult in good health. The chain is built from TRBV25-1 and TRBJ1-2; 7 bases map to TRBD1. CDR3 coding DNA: TGTGCCAGCAGCAGACAGGGAAGTTATGGCTACACCTTC. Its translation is CASSRQGSYGYTF.